The 14 T cell receptor beta chains below come from one sample, sequenced in a study of T-cell reconstitution after alpha-beta-depleted transplantation in children. TCRbeta library construction was performed incorporating unique molecular identifiers. TCRdb passed the PCR reads through MiXCR, listing each CDR3 protein once. The sample consists of about a million distinct CDR3 sequences, 25% to 30% of them appearing once. This specimen was PBMCs, mostly from graft donor cells, taken 360 days after TCRalphabeta/CD19-depleted stem cell transplant. These receptors were obtained from a boy in the first two years of life who had a stem cell transplant for SCID, so the T cells may come from the graft donor.

There are many counts of this clonotype. V is TRBV10-3 and J is TRBJ1-3; D remains unclear. This CDR3 comprises 14 residues. CDR1 and CDR2 (germline): ENHRY, SYGVKD. The V end lost 6 bases, the J end lost 0 bases, and 9 bases lay between the germline ends. This CDR3 is CAIRGAGSGNTIYF. The CDR3 DNA is TGTGCCATCAGGGGCGCCGGCTCTGGAAACACCATATATTTT.

The chain has TRBV20-1 and TRBJ1-1; the D gene is possibly TRBD1 (6 bases). CDR1 is DFQATT, CDR2 SNEGSKA, per germline (reference sequence). Trimming left V 0 bases short and J 0 bases short, with 11 bases between. The CDR3 extends over 15 amino acids. Here the CDR3 reads CSARDRGAMNTEAFF. CDR3 bases: TGCAGTGCTAGAGATAGGGGGGCTATGAACACTGAAGCTTTCTTT.

The chain employs TRBV12-3 or TRBV12-4 and TRBJ2-5; weak D call: TRBD2 (7 bases). This CDR3 has 15 amino acids. Trimming left V 6 bases short and J 6 bases short, with 20 bases between. The CDR3 is CASSPGVRGGKTQYF. The CDR3 DNA follows: TGTGCCAGCAGCCCCGGCGTGAGGGGGGGAAAGACCCAGTACTTC.

The V and J genes are TRBV10-3 and TRBJ1-2; D call uncertain. V lost 8 bases, J lost 2 bases, and 6 bases lay in between. The CDR3 is 11 residues long. Germline lookup yields CDR1 ENHRY and CDR2 SYGVKD. Written as DNA, the CDR3 is TGTGCCATCGGAGGGAACTATGGCTACACCTTC. Amino acid sequence: CAIGGNYGYTF.

This clonotype appeared a few times. The chain employs TRBV4-2 and TRBJ2-7; D might be TRBD1 or TRBD2, each matching 5 bases. CDR3 size: 13 residues. The germline CDR1 and CDR2 sequences are LGHNA and YNFKEQ. V dropped 0 bases and J dropped 10 bases, with 13 bases sitting between them. The CDR3 nucleotides are TGTGCCAGCAGCCAAGAGGTTCGGGACCCCCAGTACTTC. Protein product: CASSQEVRDPQYF.

This clonotype turned up a few times. V gene TRBV5-5 combines with J gene TRBJ2-1; D is unresolved. Germline V gene data show CDR1 as SGHKS and CDR2 as YYEKEE (reference sequence). The CDR3 length is 13 residues. Trimming pared 2 bases from V and 5 bases from J, leaving 8 bases between. The CDR3 bases are TGTGCCAGCAGCTTAGAACAGCACAATGAGCAGTTCTTC. Its protein product is CASSLEQHNEQFF.

This clonotype was recorded a few times. This chain connects TRBV28 to TRBJ1-2; 9 positions match TRBD1. With 6 bases clipped from V and 3 bases from J, the junction kept 11 bases outside the gene matches. This CDR3 region has 16 residues. The germline gives CDR1 MDHEN, CDR2 SYDVKM. The DNA for the CDR3 is TGTGCCAGCAGAAGCCCCGGGACAGGGCACGACTATGGCTACACCTTC. It is translated as CASRSPGTGHDYGYTF.

The chain uses TRBV4-1 and TRBJ1-2, with a weak D call TRBD1 (5 bases). The CDR3 sequence is 15 residues long. V was shortened by 1 base and J by 4 bases, with 13 bases between the two germline ends. Germline CDR1 is MGHRA and CDR2 is YSYEKL. The CDR3 bases are TGCGCCAGCAGCCAAGCACCAGGGCCGCCCTATGGCTACACCTTC. Its protein product is CASSQAPGPPYGYTF.

This clonotype has just a few counts. This chain joins TRBV6-5 and TRBJ2-7; 11 bases agree with TRBD2. Trimming took 1 base from V and 5 from J; bases not matched to a gene: 7. The CDR3 length is 16 residues. CDR1 MNHEY and CDR2 SVGAGI come from the germline V gene. CDR3 protein: CASSYFSGGVPDEQYF. The CDR3 region has the DNA TGTGCCAGCAGTTACTTTAGCGGGGGGGTTCCCGACGAGCAGTACTTC.

The chain links TRBV18 to TRBJ2-5; possible D gene TRBD2, 6 bases. The germline V gene encodes CDR1 KGHSH and CDR2 LQKENI. The CDR3 spans 13 residues. The V end was cut by 2 bases, the J end by 6 bases, with 10 bases between. The CDR3 sequence is CASSPTGGKTQYF. CDR3 bases: TGTGCCAGCTCACCAACCGGGGGAAAGACCCAGTACTTC.

This chain connects TRBV5-1 to TRBJ1-1; 7 nucleotides agree with TRBD1. J was trimmed by 2 bases and V by 2 bases; bases with no gene match: 9. The germline gives CDR1 SGHRS, CDR2 YFSETQ. This CDR3 has 16 amino acids. The DNA of the CDR3 is TGCGCCAGCAGCTTCTATCACAGGGGTTCCAACACTGAAGCTTTCTTT. Protein product: CASSFYHRGSNTEAFF.

The V call is TRBV5-1, the J call TRBJ2-3; 7 nucleotides align to TRBD2. The CDR3 length is 14 residues. Germline values: CDR1 SGHRS, CDR2 YFSETQ. The J segment lost 6 bases and the V segment lost 4 bases, leaving 8 bases of the junction unmatched. In nucleotides, the CDR3 is TGCGCCAGCAGCCCCCAGACTAGCTCCGATACGCAGTATTTT. Translated, it gives CASSPQTSSDTQYF.

This clonotype was counted only a few times. The chain joins TRBV6-5 to TRBJ2-7; D is possibly TRBD1 or TRBD2 (5 bases each). V lost 2 bases and J 2 bases, leaving 16 bases between the germline ends. This CDR3 contains 16 residues. Germline CDR1 MNHEY, CDR2 SVGAGI. The CDR3 coding sequence is TGTGCCAGCAGTTACACGTTGTCGGGGCCGCCCTACGAGCAGTACTTC. The encoded protein is CASSYTLSGPPYEQYF.

The chain carries TRBV6-2 or TRBV6-3 and TRBJ1-1; D remains ambiguous. Germline V CDR1 and CDR2: MNHEY, SVGEGT. With 3 bases removed from V and 1 base from J, the gap between germline ends came to 9 bases. CDR3 length: 14 amino acids. This CDR3 is CASSYDGSNTEAFF. The CDR3 DNA reads as TGTGCCAGCAGTTATGACGGATCGAACACTGAAGCTTTCTTT.